This TCR beta chain was recovered during a study of blood T cell repertoires in COVID-19. Study-level information: Collection of acute and convalescent COVID-19 samples took place in the United States, Italy and Spain. From T cells, B-cell-depleted T cells, or PBMCs came the material, which was cDNA or gDNA.

As processed by the authors: Researchers report that nucleated cell counts were estimated from reference gene primer amplification. Sequencing used immunoSEQ multiplex PCR; TCRdb keeps in-frame clones, though not all of them. The V and J calls and the clone size are those of that table, but D and trimming were determined from the DNA. This table holds 200,000 to 250,000 clones, about 80% found once. Ages ranged from about 18 to 100 years, with residence in around 24 US areas. V dropped 4 bases and J dropped 1; count of bases not matched to a gene: 6. The V gene's germline CDR1 is SGHTA and CDR2 FQGTGA. There are 15 residues in the CDR3.

This sequence was found in a man between 60 and 75 years old who had recovered from COVID-19. The sequenced sample consisted of PBMCs or T cells enriched from blood (not recorded which). The chain uses TRBV7-3 and TRBJ2-5; 7 bases are shared with TRBD1. In nucleotides, the CDR3 is TGTGCCAGCAGCTATACACAGGGGTCCCAAGAGACCCAGTACTTC. Translating it yields CASSYTQGSQETQYF.